These 21 T cell receptor beta chains share one sample of origin, sequenced in a study of T cell repertoires in cytomegalovirus infection. TCRdb analysed the reads with MiXCR anew, one entry per CDR3 protein. The sample carries about 900,000 distinct CDR3 sequences, more than 25% recorded once. Antigen specificity for these receptors is unknown. Here the sequenced sample was cultured CD8+ T cells from PBMCs, taken from culture after CMV antigen stimulation. The origin of the receptors is a human donor in good health (CMV status not recorded). Some clones in this sample may be carry-over from other donors' samples.

In its sample, this clonotype was seen many times. This chain links TRBV13 with TRBJ2-5; 7 nucleotides align to TRBD2. J was trimmed by 1 base and V by 2 bases; bases with no gene match: 4. The CDR3 totals 15 residues. Germline V gives CDR1 PRHDT, CDR2 FYEKMQ (reference sequence). DNA of the CDR3: TGTGCCAGCAGCTTAAAGGGAGGGGCCCAAGAGACCCAGTACTTC. Translated: CASSLKGGAQETQYF. Combining the CDR3 with reference TRBV13 and TRBJ2-5 gives the whole variable domain AAGVIQSPRHLIKEKRETATLKCYPIPRHDTVYWYQQGPGQDPQFLISFYEKMQSDKGSIPDRFSAQQFSDYHSELNMSSLELGDSALYFCASSLKGGAQETQYFGPGTRLLVL.

The sample holds a few counts of this clonotype. The V call is TRBV25-1, the J call TRBJ2-1; 8 bases align to TRBD2. The germline V gene has CDR1 MGHDK and CDR2 SYGVNS. The CDR3 length is 15 residues. V shed 4 bases, J shed 4 bases, and the junction held 6 bases outside the gene matches. The CDR3 coding sequence is TGTGCCAGCAGTGTTCCAACTAGCGGATACAATGAGCAGTTCTTC. Its protein is CASSVPTSGYNEQFF.

The J gene is TRBJ1-2, the V gene TRBV6-2 or TRBV6-3; tentative D call: TRBD1 (5 bases). CDR1 is MNHEY and CDR2 is SVGEGT in the germline V gene. This CDR3 region has 14 residues. Deletions cut 4 bases from V and 5 bases from J, with 14 bases between. The DNA for the CDR3 is TGTGCCAGCAGTTCTCTAACAGGAGAATATGGCTACACCTTC. Translation: CASSSLTGEYGYTF.

This clonotype came up many times. The chain recombines TRBV7-9 with TRBJ2-5, with D uncertain. The length of the CDR3 is 13 residues. CDR1 is SEHNR, CDR2 FQNEAQ, per germline (reference sequence). Trimming took 2 bases from V and 2 from J, leaving 6 bases between them. The CDR3 bases are TGTGCCAGCAGCTTACAGAGTCAAGAGACCCAGTACTTC. Residues: CASSLQSQETQYF.

The chain employs TRBV6-2 or TRBV6-3 and TRBJ1-6; 8 bases map to TRBD1. The CDR3 runs 14 residues. Germline V lookup: CDR1 MNHEY, CDR2 SVGEGT. V was pared by 8 bases and J by 6 bases, with 6 bases of the junction left unmatched. CDR3 amino acids: CASGQGSGNSPLHF. The CDR3 coding sequence is TGTGCCAGCGGACAGGGTTCTGGTAATTCACCCCTCCACTTT.

This chain joins TRBV20-1 and TRBJ2-2, with D maybe TRBD1 (6 bases). Deletions cut 0 bases from V and 1 base from J, with 12 bases between. The length of the CDR3 is 16 residues. CDR1 is DFQATT and CDR2 is SNEGSKA in the germline V gene (reference sequence). This chain's CDR3 is CSARDLTGWNTGELFF. The CDR3 nucleotides are TGCAGTGCTAGAGACCTGACAGGTTGGAACACCGGGGAGCTGTTTTTT.

V and J are TRBV7-6 and TRBJ2-2; 10 bases are shared with TRBD2. Germline V gene data show CDR1 as SGHVS and CDR2 as FNYEAQ. V dropped 5 bases and J dropped 6; count of bases not matched to a gene: 9. The length of the CDR3 is 16 residues. The CDR3 bases are TGTGCCAGCAGCCAAAATCGGCTAGCGGGGGCCGGGGAGCTGTTTTTT. It yields the protein CASSQNRLAGAGELFF.

This clonotype turned up a few times. The rearrangement uses TRBV6-5 and TRBJ1-1; 7 bases line up with TRBD1. This CDR3 is built from 15 residues. CDR1 and CDR2 from the germline V gene are MNHEY and SVGAGI. V lost 6 bases and J lost 4; bases outside the gene matches: 11. CDR3 nucleotide sequence: TGTGCCAGCAGCTCACGACAGGGACGGAGCACTGAAGCTTTCTTT. It is translated as CASSSRQGRSTEAFF.

The chain couples TRBV7-6 to TRBJ2-5; TRBD2 matches 7 bases. The CDR3 runs 15 residues. Trimming cost V 8 bases and J 1 base; bases outside gene matches: 10. In germline, CDR1 is SGHVS, CDR2 FNYEAQ. CDR3 sequence (DNA): TGTGCCAGCGACTTAGGGTTAGCGGGCCAAGAGACCCAGTACTTC. Translation: CASDLGLAGQETQYF.

The chain couples TRBV9 to TRBJ2-4, with 8 bases that match TRBD2. CDR3 size: 15 residues. Per the germline V gene, CDR1 is SGDLS and CDR2 is YYNGEE. Losses at the gene ends were 0 bases for V and 7 bases for J; bases not matched to a gene: 6. The DNA of the CDR3 is TGTGCCAGCAGCGTAGACGGTTTAGCGGGGAACATTCAGTACTTC. The encoded protein is CASSVDGLAGNIQYF.

The chain joins TRBV12-3 or TRBV12-4 to TRBJ2-7; D not certain. This CDR3 is built from 14 residues. The germline V and J ends were trimmed by 7 bases and 3 bases, with 16 bases remaining between them. CDR3 DNA: TGTGCCAGCACCTCAGACACGAAGGTCTACGAGCAGTACTTC. Its translation is CASTSDTKVYEQYF.

This clonotype was detected only a few times. CDR3 region: CAIRRMGGGQETQYF. In DNA form, the CDR3 reads TGTGCCATCAGAAGAATGGGAGGCGGTCAAGAGACCCAGTACTTC. The chain is built from TRBV10-3 and TRBJ2-5, with D tentatively TRBD2 (6 bases). Germline lookup yields CDR1 ENHRY and CDR2 SYGVKD. This CDR3 has 15 residues. V lost 6 bases, J lost 2 bases, and 16 bases lay in between.

The V gene is TRBV15, the J gene TRBJ2-7; 8 positions agree with TRBD1. The CDR3 consists of 12 residues. Trimming cost V 6 bases and J 6 bases; bases outside gene matches: 4. The germline CDR1 and CDR2 sequences are LNHNV and YYDKDF (reference sequence). The CDR3 spells CATSRGTGEQYV. The DNA for the CDR3 is TGTGCCACCAGTCGGGGGACAGGCGAGCAGTACGTC.

The V gene is TRBV5-4, the J gene TRBJ1-1; D unresolved. The V gene lost 2 bases and the J gene lost 0 bases, with 8 bases spanning the gap. Germline loops: CDR1 SGHNT, CDR2 YYREEE (reference sequence). This CDR3 has 14 residues. CDR3 nucleotide sequence: TGTGCCAGCAGCTTTTGGAGCATGAACACTGAAGCTTTCTTT. Protein sequence: CASSFWSMNTEAFF.

A note on this clonotype: A much larger clone lies one base from this, so it may be a read error. The chain joins TRBV7-9 to TRBJ2-1; D may be TRBD2 (6 bases). Germline CDR1 reads SEHNR; CDR2 reads FQNEAQ (reference sequence). The CDR3 is made up of 12 amino acids. CDR3 nucleotides: TGTGCCAACAGCTTAGCGGTCCTCGAGCAGTTCTTC. Translating gives CANSLAVLEQFF. The variable domain in full, completed from reference TRBV7-9 and TRBJ2-1, reads DTGVSQNPRHKITKRGQNVTFRCDPISEHNRLYWYRQTLGQGPEFLTYFQNEAQLEKSRLLSDRFSAERPKGSFSTLEIQRTEQGDSAMYLCANSLAVLEQFFGPGTRLTVL.

In this sample, this clonotype turned up a few times. The rearrangement uses TRBV6-2 or TRBV6-3 and TRBJ2-7; 8 bases agree with TRBD1. The CDR3 is 14 amino acids. With V trimmed by 5 bases and J by 3 bases, 6 bases remained unmatched. Germline V lookup: CDR1 MNHEY, CDR2 SVGEGT. The CDR3 here is CASSTRTGYYEQYV. The DNA for the CDR3 is TGTGCCAGCAGTACAAGGACAGGGTACTACGAGCAGTACGTC.

The chain has TRBV9 and TRBJ2-3; a weak D match, TRBD2 (6 bases). This CDR3 contains 18 residues. V was shortened by 0 bases and J by 6 bases, with 23 bases between the two germline ends. CDR1 SGDLS and CDR2 YYNGEE come from the germline V gene. CDR3 region: CASSVGKGLVSREDTQYF. For the CDR3, the DNA is TGTGCCAGCAGCGTAGGTAAAGGTTTGGTCTCTCGGGAGGATACGCAGTATTTT. Full variable domain (outside the CDR3, taken from reference TRBV9 and TRBJ2-3): DSGVTQTPKHLITATGQRVTLRCSPRSGDLSVYWYQQSLDQGLQFLIQYYNGEERAKGNILERFSAQQFPDLHSELNLSSLELGDSALYFCASSVGKGLVSREDTQYFGPGTRLTVL.

The chain is built from TRBV7-9 and TRBJ1-1, with D unresolved. Germline CDR1 is SEHNR and CDR2 is FQNEAQ (reference sequence). The V end lost 5 bases, the J end lost 5 bases, and 12 bases lay between the germline ends. The CDR3 runs to 13 residues. In DNA, the CDR3 is TGTGCCAGCAGCAAGGCTGGGTGGACTGAAGCTTTCTTT. Amino acids: CASSKAGWTEAFF. The full variable domain, with the rest looked up from reference TRBV7-9 and TRBJ1-1, is DTGVSQNPRHKITKRGQNVTFRCDPISEHNRLYWYRQTLGQGPEFLTYFQNEAQLEKSRLLSDRFSAERPKGSFSTLEIQRTEQGDSAMYLCASSKAGWTEAFFGQGTRLTVV.

The J gene is TRBJ2-7, the V gene TRBV6-2 or TRBV6-3; 9 nucleotides line up with TRBD2. The CDR3 has 14 residues. V shed 5 bases and J 6 bases; nucleotides not matched to a gene: 8. Germline CDR1 and CDR2: MNHEY and SVGEGT. The CDR3 region has the DNA TGTGCCAGCAGTCTGCGGGGGGGGCTATTCGAGCAGTACGTC. Residues: CASSLRGGLFEQYV.

In this sample, this clonotype turned up a few times. This chain uses TRBV27 with TRBJ1-5; the D is unclear. This CDR3 has 14 amino acids. V dropped 3 bases and J dropped 6 bases, with 12 bases sitting between them. Per the germline V gene, CDR1 is MNHEY and CDR2 is SMNVEV (reference sequence). CDR3 bases: TGTGCCAGCAGTTTGGGCGGGTCGGTTCAGCCCCAGCATTTT. Protein: CASSLGGSVQPQHF.

This chain connects TRBV4-3 to TRBJ1-6; no reliable D call. The CDR3 consists of 18 residues. Per germline, CDR1 LGHNA and CDR2 YSLEER. Between the trimmed V and J ends, which lost 1 base and 8 bases, there was a span of 21 bases. CDR3 bases: TGCGCCAGCAGCCAAGTACTACTTAAATTTAAACTGGATTCACCCCTCCACTTT. The encoded protein is CASSQVLLKFKLDSPLHF.